Listed below are T cell receptor beta chains from one sample, sequenced in a study of cytotoxic CD8 clonotypes in ibrutinib-treated CLL. The method was immunoSEQ multiplex PCR; TCRdb's version includes in-frame clones alone and lacks a portion of them. This table has some 300,000 clones, about 77% appearing once. Sequenced here: PBMCs, sampled before ibrutinib treatment. The source is a human donor with chronic lymphocytic leukemia. CDR3s include the opening cysteine and the closing phenylalanine or tryptophan. A D gene is named only where the DNA matches it firmly. Not every row has a clone size; where given, it reads once, few, many or a size class.

j_call d_call clone_size v_call cdr3_aa cdr3_nt
TRBJ2-1 TRBD2 - TRBV10-3 CAISEGLASGLVEQFF TGTGCCATCAGTGAAGGACTAGCCAGCGGGCTAGTTGAGCAGTTCTTC
TRBJ2-7 - - TRBV29-1 CSVEGVASFEQYF TGCAGCGTTGAAGGTGTGGCTAGTTTCGAGCAGTACTTC
TRBJ2-7 - - TRBV6-1 CASGLVTAREQYF TGTGCCAGCGGGCTAGTAACGGCGCGCGAGCAGTACTTC
TRBJ1-1 - - TRBV6-5 CASSYEKVGRNTEAFF TGTGCCAGCAGTTACGAGAAGGTTGGCAGGAACACTGAAGCTTTCTTT
TRBJ2-7 TRBD2 - TRBV27 CASSLTSSGAYEQYF TGTGCCAGCAGTCTAACGTCTAGCGGAGCCTACGAGCAGTACTTC
TRBJ2-7 - - TRBV7-2 CASSFWQGAYYEQYF TGTGCCAGCAGCTTTTGGCAAGGGGCATACTACGAGCAGTACTTC
TRBJ1-3 - - TRBV6-1 CASSVEGISGNTIYF TGTGCCAGCAGTGTGGAGGGTATTTCTGGAAACACCATATATTTT
TRBJ2-7 - few TRBV19 CASSIGYEQYF TGTGCCAGTAGTATAGGCTACGAGCAGTACTTC
TRBJ2-2 TRBD2 - TRBV29-1 CSVEFGLAGGHGELFF TGCAGCGTTGAATTTGGACTAGCGGGAGGGCACGGGGAGCTGTTTTTT
TRBJ2-3 TRBD2 - TRBV30 CAWSETSGFTDTQYF TGTGCCTGGAGTGAGACTAGCGGGTTCACAGATACGCAGTATTTT
TRBJ2-7 TRBD2 - TRBV29-1 CSVPREGTIYEQYF TGCAGCGTTCCCCGGGAGGGGACCATCTACGAGCAGTACTTC
TRBJ2-7 TRBD1 - TRBV14 CASSQSPLRSDRGAYEQYF TGTGCCAGCAGCCAATCTCCCCTAAGATCAGACAGGGGGGCCTACGAGCAGTACTTC
TRBJ1-4 TRBD1 - TRBV28 CASSPPGQGANEKLFF TGTGCCAGCAGCCCCCCAGGACAGGGAGCTAATGAAAAACTGTTTTTT
TRBJ2-2 - - TRBV9 CASSVLGRNTGELFF TGTGCCAGCAGCGTTTTAGGACGGAACACCGGGGAGCTGTTTTTT
TRBJ1-2 - - TRBV30 CAWTREANGYTF TGTGCCTGGACCCGGGAGGCCAATGGCTACACCTTC
TRBJ2-7 - once TRBV7-9 CASSWRETYEQYF TGTGCCAGCAGCTGGAGGGAGACCTACGAGCAGTACTTC
TRBJ2-1 TRBD2 - TRBV6-5 CASSYSGLAYNEQFF TGTGCCAGCAGTTACTCGGGACTAGCCTACAATGAGCAGTTCTTC
TRBJ1-1 TRBD1 - TRBV7-8 CASNPRTGDNLNTEAFF TGTGCCAGCAACCCTAGGACAGGGGACAACTTGAACACTGAAGCTTTCTTT
TRBJ2-5 TRBD2 - TRBV4-2 CASSQVGTSVGTQYF TGTGCCAGCAGCCAAGTTGGGACTAGCGTCGGGACCCAGTACTTC
TRBJ2-7 TRBD1 - TRBV28 CASSLEGGYAYEQYF TGTGCCAGCAGTTTGGAAGGGGGCTATGCCTACGAGCAGTACTTC
TRBJ1-4 - few TRBV7-2 CASSPTPTGPLSEKLFF TGTGCCAGCAGCCCAACTCCAACGGGGCCTCTTTCGGAAAAACTGTTTTTT
TRBJ2-2 - - TRBV20-1 CSASRTGELFF TGCAGTGCGAGTCGGACCGGGGAGCTGTTTTTT
TRBJ1-4 - - TRBV7-9 CASSLTRGGTGNEKLFF TGTGCCAGCAGCCTTACACGGGGTGGGACGGGTAATGAAAAACTGTTTTTT
TRBJ2-1 - once TRBV15 CATSTLADEQFF TGTGCCACCAGCACCCTGGCGGATGAGCAGTTCTTC
TRBJ2-4 TRBD2 few TRBV6-1 CASRTSLGKNIQYF TGTGCCAGCCGGACTAGCTTAGGCAAAAACATTCAGTACTTC